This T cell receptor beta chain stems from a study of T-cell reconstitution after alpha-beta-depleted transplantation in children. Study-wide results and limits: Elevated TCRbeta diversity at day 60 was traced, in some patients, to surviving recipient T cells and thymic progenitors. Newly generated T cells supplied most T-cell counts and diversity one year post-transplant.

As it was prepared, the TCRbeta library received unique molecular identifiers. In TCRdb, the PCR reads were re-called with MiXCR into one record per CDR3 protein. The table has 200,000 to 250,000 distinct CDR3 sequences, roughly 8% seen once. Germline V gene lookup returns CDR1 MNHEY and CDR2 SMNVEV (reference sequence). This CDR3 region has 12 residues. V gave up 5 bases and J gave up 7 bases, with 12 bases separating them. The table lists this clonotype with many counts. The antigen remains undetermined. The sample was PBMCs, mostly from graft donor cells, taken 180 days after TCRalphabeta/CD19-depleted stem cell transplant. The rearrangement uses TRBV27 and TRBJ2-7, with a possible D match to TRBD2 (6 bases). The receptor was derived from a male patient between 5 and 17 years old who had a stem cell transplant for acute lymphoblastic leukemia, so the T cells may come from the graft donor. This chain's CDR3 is CASSPAAGEQYF. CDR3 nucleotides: TGTGCCAGCAGTCCGGCTGCGGGGGAGCAGTACTTC.